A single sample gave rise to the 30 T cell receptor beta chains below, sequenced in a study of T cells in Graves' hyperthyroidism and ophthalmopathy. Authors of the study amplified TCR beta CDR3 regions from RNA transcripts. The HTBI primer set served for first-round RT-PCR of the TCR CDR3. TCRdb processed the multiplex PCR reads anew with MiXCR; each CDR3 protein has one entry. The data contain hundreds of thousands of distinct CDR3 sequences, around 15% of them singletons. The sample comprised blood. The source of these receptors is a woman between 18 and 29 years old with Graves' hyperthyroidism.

The CDR3 spells CASSDRASSYEQYF. The CDR3, as DNA: TGTGCCAGCTCAGACAGGGCCAGCTCCTACGAGCAGTACTTC. The V gene is TRBV19, the J gene TRBJ2-7; 7 positions agree with TRBD1. Trimming removed 9 bases from V and 0 bases from J; junction bases left unmatched: 8. Germline CDR1 is LNHDA and CDR2 is SQIVND (reference sequence). The CDR3 is made up of 14 amino acids.

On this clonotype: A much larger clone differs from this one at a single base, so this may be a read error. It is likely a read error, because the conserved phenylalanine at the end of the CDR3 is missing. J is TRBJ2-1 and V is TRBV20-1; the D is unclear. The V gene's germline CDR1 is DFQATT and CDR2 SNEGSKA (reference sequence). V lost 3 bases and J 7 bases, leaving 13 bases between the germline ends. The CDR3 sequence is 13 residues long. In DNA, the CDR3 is TGCAGTGCTAGGCCAAGACTTCTGAATGAGCAGTTCCTC. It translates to CSARPRLLNEQFL.

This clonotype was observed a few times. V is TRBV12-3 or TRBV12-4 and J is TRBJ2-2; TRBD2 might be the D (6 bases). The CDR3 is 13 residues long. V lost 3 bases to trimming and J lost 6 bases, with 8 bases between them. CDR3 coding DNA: TGTGCCAGCAGTTTCCGACTAGCCGGGGAGCTGTTTTTT. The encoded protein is CASSFRLAGELFF.

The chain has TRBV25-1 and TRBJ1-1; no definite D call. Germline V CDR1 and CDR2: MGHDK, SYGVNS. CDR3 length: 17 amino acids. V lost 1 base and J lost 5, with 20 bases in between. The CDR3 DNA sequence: TGTGCCAGCAGTGAATCGTTCCTGAGCCTCAGGAAGACTGAAGCTTTCTTT. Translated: CASSESFLSLRKTEAFF.

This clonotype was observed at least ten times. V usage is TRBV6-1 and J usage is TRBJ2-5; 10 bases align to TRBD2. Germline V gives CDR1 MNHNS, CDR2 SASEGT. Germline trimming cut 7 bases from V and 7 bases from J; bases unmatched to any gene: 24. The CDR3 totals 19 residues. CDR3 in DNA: TGTGCCAGCAAGTCCATGTACTCCGGGATGAGCGGGAGGGGTTGGACCCAGTACTTC. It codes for CASKSMYSGMSGRGWTQYF.

CDR3 sequence reads: CASSQSGILGTGELFF. As DNA, the CDR3 is TGCGCCAGCAGCCAATCCGGGATCTTGGGGACCGGGGAGCTGTTTTTT. V and J are TRBV4-3 and TRBJ2-2, with D possibly being TRBD2 (5 bases). This CDR3 is 16 amino acids long. V lost 2 bases, J lost 5 bases, and 15 bases lay in between. CDR1 is LGHNA, CDR2 YSLEER, per germline.

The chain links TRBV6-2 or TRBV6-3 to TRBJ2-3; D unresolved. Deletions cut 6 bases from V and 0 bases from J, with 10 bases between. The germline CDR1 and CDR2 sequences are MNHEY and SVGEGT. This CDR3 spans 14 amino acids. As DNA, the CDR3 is TGTGCCAGCAGCCCAGACTGGAGCACAGATACGCAGTATTTT. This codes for CASSPDWSTDTQYF.

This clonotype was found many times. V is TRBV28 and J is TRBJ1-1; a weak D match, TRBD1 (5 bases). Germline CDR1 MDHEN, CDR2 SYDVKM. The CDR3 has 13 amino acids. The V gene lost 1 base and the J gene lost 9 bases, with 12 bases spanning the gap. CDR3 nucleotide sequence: TGTGCCAGCAGTTTATCGGGGGGACCTAAAGCTTTCTTT. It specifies CASSLSGGPKAFF. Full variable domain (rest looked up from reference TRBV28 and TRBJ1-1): DVKVTQSSRYLVKRTGEKVFLECVQDMDHENMFWYRQDPGLGLRLIYFSYDVKMKEKGDIPEGYSVSREKKERFSLILESASTNQTSMYLCASSLSGGPKAFFGQGTRLTVV.

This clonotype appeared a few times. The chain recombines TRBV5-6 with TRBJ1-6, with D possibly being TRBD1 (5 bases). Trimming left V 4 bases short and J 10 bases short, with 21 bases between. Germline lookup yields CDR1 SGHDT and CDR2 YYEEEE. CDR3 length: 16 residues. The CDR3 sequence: CASSLGARGVRSPLHF. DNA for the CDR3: TGTGCCAGCAGCCTTGGGGCGAGAGGGGTGCGATCACCCCTCCACTTT. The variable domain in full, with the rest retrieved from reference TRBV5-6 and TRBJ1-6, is DAGVTQSPTHLIKTRGQQVTLRCSPKSGHDTVSWYQQALGQGPQFIFQYYEEEERQRGNFPDRFSGHQFPNYSSELNVNALLLGDSALYLCASSLGARGVRSPLHFGNGTRLTVT.

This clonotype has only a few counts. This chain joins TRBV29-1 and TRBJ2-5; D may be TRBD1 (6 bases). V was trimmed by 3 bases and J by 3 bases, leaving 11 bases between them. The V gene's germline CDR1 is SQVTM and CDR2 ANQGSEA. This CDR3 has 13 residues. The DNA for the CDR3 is TGCAGCGTTGATAGGGGGTCCGAAGAGACCCAGTACTTC. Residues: CSVDRGSEETQYF.

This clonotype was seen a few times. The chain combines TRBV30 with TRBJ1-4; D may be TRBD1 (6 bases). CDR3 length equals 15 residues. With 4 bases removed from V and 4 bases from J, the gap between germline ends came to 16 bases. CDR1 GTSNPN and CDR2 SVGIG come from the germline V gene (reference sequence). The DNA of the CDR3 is TGTGCCTGGACCAGACCTCAGGGGAATAATGAAAAACTGTTTTTT. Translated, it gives CAWTRPQGNNEKLFF.

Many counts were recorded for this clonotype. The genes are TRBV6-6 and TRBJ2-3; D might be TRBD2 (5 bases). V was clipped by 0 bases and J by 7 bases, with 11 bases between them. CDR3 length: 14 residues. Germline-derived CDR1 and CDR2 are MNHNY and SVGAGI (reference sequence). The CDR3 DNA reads TGTGCCAGCAGTTACTCCCCCGTCGGGAATACGCAGTATTTT. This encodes CASSYSPVGNTQYF.

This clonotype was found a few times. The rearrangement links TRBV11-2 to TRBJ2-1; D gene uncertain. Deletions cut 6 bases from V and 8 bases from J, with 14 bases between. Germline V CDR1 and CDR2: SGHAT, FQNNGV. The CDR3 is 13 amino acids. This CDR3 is CASRVIRVDEQFF. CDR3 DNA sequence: TGTGCCAGCAGGGTAATCCGGGTGGATGAGCAGTTCTTC.

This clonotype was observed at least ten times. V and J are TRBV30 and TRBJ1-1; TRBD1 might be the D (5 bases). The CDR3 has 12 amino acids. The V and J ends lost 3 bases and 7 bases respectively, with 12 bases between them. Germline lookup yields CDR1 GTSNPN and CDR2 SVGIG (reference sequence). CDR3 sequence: CAWRWGGSEAFF. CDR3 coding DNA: TGTGCCTGGAGGTGGGGCGGGAGTGAAGCTTTCTTT.

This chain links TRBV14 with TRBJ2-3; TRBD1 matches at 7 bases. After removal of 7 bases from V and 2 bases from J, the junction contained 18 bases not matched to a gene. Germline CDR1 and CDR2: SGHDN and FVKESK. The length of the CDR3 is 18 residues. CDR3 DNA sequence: TGTGCCAGCATTAAACAAGGACCAGGGACAGACTCCACAGATACGCAGTATTTT. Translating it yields CASIKQGPGTDSTDTQYF.

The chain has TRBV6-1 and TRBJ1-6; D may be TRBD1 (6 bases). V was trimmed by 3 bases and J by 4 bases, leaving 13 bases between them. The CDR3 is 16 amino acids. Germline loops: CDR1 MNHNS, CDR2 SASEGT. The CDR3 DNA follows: TGTGCCAGCAGTGAGGGGGAGGACAGTTATAATTCACCCCTCCACTTT. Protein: CASSEGEDSYNSPLHF.

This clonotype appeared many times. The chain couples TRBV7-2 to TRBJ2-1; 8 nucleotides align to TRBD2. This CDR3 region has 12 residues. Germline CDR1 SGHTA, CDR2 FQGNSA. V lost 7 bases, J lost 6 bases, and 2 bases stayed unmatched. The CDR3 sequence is CASKGLANEQFF. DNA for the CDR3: TGTGCCAGCAAAGGACTAGCCAATGAGCAGTTCTTC.

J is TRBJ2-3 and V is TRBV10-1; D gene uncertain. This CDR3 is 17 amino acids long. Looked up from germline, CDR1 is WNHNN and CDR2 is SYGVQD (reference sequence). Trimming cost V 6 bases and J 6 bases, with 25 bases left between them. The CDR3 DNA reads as TGCGCCAGCAGCGGTGGTCACGTAGGGAAAAATGGGGATACGCAGTATTTT. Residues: CASSGGHVGKNGDTQYF.

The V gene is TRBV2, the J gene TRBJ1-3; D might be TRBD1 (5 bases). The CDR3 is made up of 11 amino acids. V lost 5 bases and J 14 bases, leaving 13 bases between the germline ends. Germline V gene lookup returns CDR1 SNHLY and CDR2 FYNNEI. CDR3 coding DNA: TGTGCCAGCAGTCGGCTCGCGGGGGTATATTTT. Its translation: CASSRLAGVYF.

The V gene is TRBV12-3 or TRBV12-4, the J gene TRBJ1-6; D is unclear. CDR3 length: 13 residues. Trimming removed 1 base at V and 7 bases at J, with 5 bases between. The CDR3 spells CASSLVQNSPLHF. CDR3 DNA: TGTGCCAGCAGTTTAGTACAGAATTCACCCCTCCACTTT.

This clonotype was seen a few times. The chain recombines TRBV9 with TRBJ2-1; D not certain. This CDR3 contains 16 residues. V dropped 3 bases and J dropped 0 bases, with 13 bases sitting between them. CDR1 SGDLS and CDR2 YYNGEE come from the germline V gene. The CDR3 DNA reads TGTGCCAGCAGCGCTCGGCCCGGTAGCTCCTACAATGAGCAGTTCTTC. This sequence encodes CASSARPGSSYNEQFF.

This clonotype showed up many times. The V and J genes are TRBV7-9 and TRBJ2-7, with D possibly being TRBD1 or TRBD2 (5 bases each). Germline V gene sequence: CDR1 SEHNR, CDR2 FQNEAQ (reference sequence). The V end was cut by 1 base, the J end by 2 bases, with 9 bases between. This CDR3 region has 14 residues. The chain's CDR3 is CASSLGPGPYEQYF. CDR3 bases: TGTGCCAGCAGCTTAGGGCCGGGACCCTACGAGCAGTACTTC.

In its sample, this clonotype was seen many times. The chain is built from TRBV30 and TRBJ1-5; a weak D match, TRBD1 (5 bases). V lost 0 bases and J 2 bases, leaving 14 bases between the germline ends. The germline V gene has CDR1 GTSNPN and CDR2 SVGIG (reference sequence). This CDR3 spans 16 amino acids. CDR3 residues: CAWSVQGQGGNQPQHF. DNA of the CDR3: TGTGCCTGGAGTGTACAAGGGCAGGGTGGCAATCAGCCCCAGCATTTT. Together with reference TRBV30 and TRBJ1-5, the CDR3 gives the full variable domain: SQTIHQWPATLVQPVGSPLSLECTVEGTSNPNLYWYRQAAGRGLQLLFYSVGIGQISSEVPQNLSASRPQDRQFILSSKKLLLSDSGFYLCAWSVQGQGGNQPQHFGDGTRLSIL.

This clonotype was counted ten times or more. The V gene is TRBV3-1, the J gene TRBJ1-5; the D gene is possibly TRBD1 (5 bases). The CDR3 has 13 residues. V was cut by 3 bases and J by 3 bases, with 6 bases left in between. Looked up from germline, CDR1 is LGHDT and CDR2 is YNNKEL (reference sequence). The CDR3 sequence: CASSHGTNQPQHF. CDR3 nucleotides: TGTGCCAGCAGCCACGGGACCAATCAGCCCCAGCATTTT.

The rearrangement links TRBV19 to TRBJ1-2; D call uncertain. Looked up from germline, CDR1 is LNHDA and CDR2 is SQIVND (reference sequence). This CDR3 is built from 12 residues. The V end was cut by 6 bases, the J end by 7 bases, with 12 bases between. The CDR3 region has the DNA TGTGCCAGTAGCCAATACACGAGTGGCTACACCTTC. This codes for CASSQYTSGYTF.

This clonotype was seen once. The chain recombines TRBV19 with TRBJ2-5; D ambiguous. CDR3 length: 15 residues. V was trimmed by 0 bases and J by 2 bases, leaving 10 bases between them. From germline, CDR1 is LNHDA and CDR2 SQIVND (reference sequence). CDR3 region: CASSIEGSRQETQYF. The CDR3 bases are TGTGCCAGTAGTATAGAAGGATCCAGGCAAGAGACCCAGTACTTC.

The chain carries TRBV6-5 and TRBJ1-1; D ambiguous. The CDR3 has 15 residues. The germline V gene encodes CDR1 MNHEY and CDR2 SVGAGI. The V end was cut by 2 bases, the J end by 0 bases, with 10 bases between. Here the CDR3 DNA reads TGTGCCAGCAGTTACGGCGGTTCCATGAACACTGAAGCTTTCTTT. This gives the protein CASSYGGSMNTEAFF.

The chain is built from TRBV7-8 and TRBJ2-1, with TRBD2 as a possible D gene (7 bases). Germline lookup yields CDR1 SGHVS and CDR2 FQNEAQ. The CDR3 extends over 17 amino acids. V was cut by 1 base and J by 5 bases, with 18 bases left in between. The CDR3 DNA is TGTGCCAGCAGCTTAGGAGCGGCGGGGAGGGGGAACAATGAGCAGTTCTTC. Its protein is CASSLGAAGRGNNEQFF.

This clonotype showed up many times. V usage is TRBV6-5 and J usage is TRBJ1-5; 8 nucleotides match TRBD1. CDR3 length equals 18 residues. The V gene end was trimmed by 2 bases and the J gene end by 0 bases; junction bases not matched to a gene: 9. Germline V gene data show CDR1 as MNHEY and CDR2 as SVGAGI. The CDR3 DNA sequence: TGTGCCAGCAGTTACCGGGACAGGATAGTCCGTAGCAATCAGCCCCAGCATTTT. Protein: CASSYRDRIVRSNQPQHF.

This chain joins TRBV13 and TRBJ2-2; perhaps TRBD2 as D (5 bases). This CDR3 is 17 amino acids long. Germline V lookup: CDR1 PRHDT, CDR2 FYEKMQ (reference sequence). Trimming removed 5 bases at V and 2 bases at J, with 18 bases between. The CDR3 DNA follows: TGTGCCAGCAGCCCCTCCCTAGGACTCCCAAACACCGGGGAGCTGTTTTTT. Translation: CASSPSLGLPNTGELFF.